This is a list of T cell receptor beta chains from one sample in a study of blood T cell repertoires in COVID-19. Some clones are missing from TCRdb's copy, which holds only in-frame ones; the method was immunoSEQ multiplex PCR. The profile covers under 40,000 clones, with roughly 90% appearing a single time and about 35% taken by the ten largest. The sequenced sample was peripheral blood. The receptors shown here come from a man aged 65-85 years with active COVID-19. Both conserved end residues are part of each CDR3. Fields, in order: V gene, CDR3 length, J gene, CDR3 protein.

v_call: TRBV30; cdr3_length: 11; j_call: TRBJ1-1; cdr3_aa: CAWSVQSEAFF
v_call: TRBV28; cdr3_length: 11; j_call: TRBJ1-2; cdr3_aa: CASSSNQVFTF
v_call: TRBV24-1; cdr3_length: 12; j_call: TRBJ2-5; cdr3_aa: CATSDDKKTQYF
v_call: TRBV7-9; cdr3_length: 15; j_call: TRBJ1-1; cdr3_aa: CASSLAGDRGSEAFF
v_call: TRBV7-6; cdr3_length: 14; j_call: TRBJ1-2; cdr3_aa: CASSSHEGSGGYTF
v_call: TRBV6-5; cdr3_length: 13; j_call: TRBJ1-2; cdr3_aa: CASRRQGGRGYTF
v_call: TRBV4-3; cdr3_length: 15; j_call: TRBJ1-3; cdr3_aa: CASSQDRGIGNTIYF
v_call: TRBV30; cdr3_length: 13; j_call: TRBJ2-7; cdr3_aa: CAWSRGGGYEQYF
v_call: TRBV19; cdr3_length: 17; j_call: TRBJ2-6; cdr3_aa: CASSMGGRYPGANVLTF
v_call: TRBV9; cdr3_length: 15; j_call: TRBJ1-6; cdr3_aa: CASSVGQSYNSPLHF
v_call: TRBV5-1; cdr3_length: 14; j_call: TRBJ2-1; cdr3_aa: CASRGLAESNEQFF
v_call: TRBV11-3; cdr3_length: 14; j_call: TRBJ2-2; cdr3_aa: CASSLLSGAGELFF
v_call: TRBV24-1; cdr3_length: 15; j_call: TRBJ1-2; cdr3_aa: CATSDRDRGLGGYTF
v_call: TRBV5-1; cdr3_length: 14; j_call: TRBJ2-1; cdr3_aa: CASDRDSFNNEQFF
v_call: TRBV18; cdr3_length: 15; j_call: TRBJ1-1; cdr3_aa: CASSPIGVTDTEAFF
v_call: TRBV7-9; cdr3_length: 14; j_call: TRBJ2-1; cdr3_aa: CASSFATASNEQFF
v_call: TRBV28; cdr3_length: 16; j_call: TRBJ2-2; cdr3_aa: CASSLFTSGGTGELFF
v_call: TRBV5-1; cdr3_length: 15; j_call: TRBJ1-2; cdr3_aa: CASSLAPATNYGYTF
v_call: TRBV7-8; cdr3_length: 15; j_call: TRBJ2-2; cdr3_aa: CASSLVAGNTGELFF
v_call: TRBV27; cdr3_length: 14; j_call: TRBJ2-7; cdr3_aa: CASSLSSAGLEQYF
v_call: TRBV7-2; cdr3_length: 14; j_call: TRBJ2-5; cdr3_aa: CASSIGTNQGAQYF
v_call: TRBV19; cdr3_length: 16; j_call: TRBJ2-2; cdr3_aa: CASSTPVGQITGELFF
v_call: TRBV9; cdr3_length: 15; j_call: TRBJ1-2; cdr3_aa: CASSVNTGTQHGYTF
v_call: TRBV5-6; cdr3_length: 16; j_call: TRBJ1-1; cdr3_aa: CASSPLAGWGDTEAFF
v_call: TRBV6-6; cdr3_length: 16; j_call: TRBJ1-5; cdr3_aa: CASSYRMTGSNQPQHF
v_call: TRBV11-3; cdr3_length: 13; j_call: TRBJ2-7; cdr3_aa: CASSPGSSYEQYF
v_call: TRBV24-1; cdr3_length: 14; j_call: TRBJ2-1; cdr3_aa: CATSDPPAYNEQFF
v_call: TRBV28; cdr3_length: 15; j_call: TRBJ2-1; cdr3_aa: CASSLAGVSYNEQFF
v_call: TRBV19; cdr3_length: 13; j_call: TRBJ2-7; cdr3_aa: CASSPTVAYEQYF
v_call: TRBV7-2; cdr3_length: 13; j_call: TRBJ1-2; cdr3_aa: CASSPQGDYGYTF
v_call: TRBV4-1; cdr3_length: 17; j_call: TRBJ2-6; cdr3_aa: CASSQGGTISGANVLTF
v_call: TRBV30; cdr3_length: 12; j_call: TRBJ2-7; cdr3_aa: CAWDRGPYEQYF
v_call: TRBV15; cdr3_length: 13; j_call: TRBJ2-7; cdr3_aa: CATSRDIADEQYF
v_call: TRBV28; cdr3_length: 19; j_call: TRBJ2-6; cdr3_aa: CASGPFGAGVNSGANVLTF
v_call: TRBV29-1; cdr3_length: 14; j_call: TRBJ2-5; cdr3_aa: CSAKTGRRGETQYF
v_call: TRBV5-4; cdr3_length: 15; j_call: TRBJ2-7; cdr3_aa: CASSLWGGRGYEQYF
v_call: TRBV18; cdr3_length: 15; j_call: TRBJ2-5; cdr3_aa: CASSLTSGRGETQYF
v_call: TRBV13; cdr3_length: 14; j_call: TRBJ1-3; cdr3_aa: CASSLEGDRYTIYF
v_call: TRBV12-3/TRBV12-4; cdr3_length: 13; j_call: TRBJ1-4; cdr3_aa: CASRVDLNEKLFF
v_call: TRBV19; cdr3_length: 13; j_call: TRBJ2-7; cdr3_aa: CASSMHSSYEQYF
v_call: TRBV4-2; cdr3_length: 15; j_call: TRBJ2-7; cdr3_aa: CASSRRGGGDYEQYF
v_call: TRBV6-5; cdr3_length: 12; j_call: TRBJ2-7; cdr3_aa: CASSRVVYEQYF
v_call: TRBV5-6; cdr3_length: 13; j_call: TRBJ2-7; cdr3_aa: CASSRLGGDGQYF
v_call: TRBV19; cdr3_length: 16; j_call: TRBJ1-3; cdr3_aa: CASSDRGTDSGNTIYF
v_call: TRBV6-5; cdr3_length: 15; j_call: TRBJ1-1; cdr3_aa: CASSLLSGGRTEAFF
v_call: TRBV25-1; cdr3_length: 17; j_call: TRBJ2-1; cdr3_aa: CASSAGSGRTSYNEQFF
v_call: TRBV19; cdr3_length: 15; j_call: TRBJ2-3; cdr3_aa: CASTPSGGRTDTQYF
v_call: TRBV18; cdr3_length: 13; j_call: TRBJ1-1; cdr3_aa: CASSQTLNTEAFF